The rows below give T cell receptor beta chains drawn from one sample of a study of metastatic and nonmetastatic thyroid tumors. MiXCR reprocessed the PCR reads for TCRdb. The data contain 20,000 to 25,000 clones, about a quarter of them singletons. Sequences were obtained from tumor tissue. The receptors shown here come from a female donor with papillary thyroid cancer or a benign thyroid nodule (not recorded which). Some clones in this sample may be carry-over from other donors' samples. The CDR3 runs from the conserved cysteine through the conserved F or W. D genes are given only for firm matches. For some rows the clone size is stated as once, few or many, or as a class when expanded; others skip it.

J gene	V gene	clone size	D gene	CDR3 protein	CDR3 DNA
TRBJ2-1	TRBV2	many	NA	CASSEWSNEQFF	TGTGCCAGCAGTGAATGGAGCAATGAGCAGTTCTTC
TRBJ2-2	TRBV5-4	many	NA	CASSLGGGELFF	TGTGCCAGCAGCTTGGGGGGCGGGGAGCTGTTTTTT
TRBJ2-1	TRBV27	many	NA	CASGIRLTSYNEQFF	TGTGCCAGCGGTATCCGGCTGACCTCCTACAATGAGCAGTTCTTC
TRBJ1-1	TRBV19	NA	NA	CANSIKIAHTEAFF	TGTGCCAATAGTATAAAGATCGCCCACACTGAAGCTTTCTTT
TRBJ1-2	TRBV6-1	medium-sized	NA	CASTFGRNYGYTF	TGTGCCAGCACTTTTGGCAGAAACTATGGCTACACCTTC
TRBJ1-1	TRBV20-1	NA	NA	CSARDAVNTEAFF	TGCAGTGCTAGAGATGCAGTGAACACTGAAGCTTTCTTT
TRBJ1-5	TRBV12-3/TRBV12-4	medium-sized	NA	CASSLDSRKNQPQHF	TGTGCCAGCAGTTTGGACAGTCGGAAGAATCAGCCCCAGCATTTT
TRBJ1-2	TRBV12-3/TRBV12-4	many	TRBD1	CASSAQGERGGYTF	TGTGCCAGCAGTGCTCAGGGGGAGCGCGGTGGCTACACCTTC
TRBJ2-7	TRBV10-2	NA	NA	CASSTGTPSSYEQYF	TGCGCCAGCAGTACCGGGACACCGAGCTCCTACGAGCAGTACTTC
TRBJ2-1	TRBV2	many	TRBD2	CASRGGDEQFF	TGTGCCAGCAGGGGGGGGGATGAGCAGTTCTTC
TRBJ1-4	TRBV7-2	NA	NA	CASSLAARSSEKLFF	TGTGCCAGCAGCTTAGCGGCCAGGTCAAGTGAAAAACTGTTTTTT
TRBJ2-7	TRBV6-7	few	TRBD1	CASSYTGTDFDEQYF	TGTGCCAGCAGTTACACCGGGACAGATTTCGACGAGCAGTACTTC
TRBJ2-7	TRBV5-1	NA	NA	CTSSLAGSDEHYF	TGCACCAGCAGCTTGGCTGGTAGCGACGAGCATTACTTC
TRBJ2-1	TRBV7-8	many	TRBD1	CASSPTGSLYNEQFF	TGTGCCAGCAGCCCGACAGGGTCCCTCTACAATGAGCAGTTCTTC
TRBJ1-2	TRBV4-3	medium-sized	NA	CASSQDGGDPPNYGYTF	TGCGCCAGCAGCCAAGATGGAGGGGACCCACCTAACTATGGCTACACCTTC
TRBJ1-5	TRBV6-5	many	NA	CASSYGGSNQPQHF	TGTGCCAGCAGTTACGGGGGCTCCAATCAGCCCCAGCATTTT
TRBJ1-5	TRBV2	medium-sized	NA	CASSLGARAQHF	TGTGCCAGCAGTCTCGGGGCCCGGGCCCAGCATTTT
TRBJ1-1	TRBV28	few	TRBD1	CASRSSGGGCTEAFF	TGTGCCAGCAGGTCTTCAGGGGGCGGTTGTACTGAAGCTTTCTTT
TRBJ2-1	TRBV6-2/TRBV6-3	medium-sized	NA	CASSSGTILNEQFF	TGTGCCAGCAGTTCCGGGACAATCCTCAATGAGCAGTTCTTC
TRBJ1-5	TRBV28	few	NA	CASSGPEGTRGLNQPQHF	TGTGCCAGCAGTGGGCCGGAGGGGACGAGGGGCTTGAATCAGCCCCAGCATTTT
TRBJ1-2	TRBV4-1	many	TRBD1	CASSQATGGQGNGYTF	TGCGCCAGCAGCCAAGCCACTGGGGGACAGGGAAATGGCTACACCTTC
TRBJ2-7	TRBV30	medium-sized	NA	CAWSVQPGNEQYF	TGTGCCTGGAGTGTACAACCAGGGAACGAGCAGTACTTC
TRBJ2-7	TRBV6-1	few	TRBD1	CASSGYGTGGTYEQYF	TGTGCCAGCAGTGGATACGGGACAGGTGGTACCTACGAGCAGTACTTC
TRBJ1-6	TRBV4-1	many	NA	CASSHSQSYNSPLHF	TGCGCCAGCAGCCACTCGCAATCCTATAATTCACCTCTCCACTTT
TRBJ1-4	TRBV14	many	NA	CASSPLGGSTNEKLFF	TGTGCCAGCAGCCCACTCGGGGGGTCAACTAATGAAAAACTGTTTTTT
TRBJ2-1	TRBV11-2	NA	NA	CASSAGGDRLGEQFF	TGTGCCAGCAGTGCGGGCGGGGACCGACTAGGAGAGCAGTTCTTC
TRBJ2-1	TRBV24-1	many	NA	CATSLGLLRDDNEQFF	TGTGCCACCAGCTTAGGACTACTTCGTGATGACAATGAGCAGTTCTTC
TRBJ1-3	TRBV5-1	NA	NA	CASSLAATWYSGNTIYF	TGCGCCAGCAGCTTGGCCGCGACATGGTACTCTGGAAACACCATATATTTT
TRBJ2-5	TRBV9	few	NA	CASSEGVGWETQYF	TGTGCCAGCAGCGAGGGGGTGGGCTGGGAGACCCAGTACTTC
TRBJ2-7	TRBV28	NA	TRBD2	CASSLWTLAGKPEQYF	TGTGCCAGCAGTTTATGGACACTAGCGGGAAAGCCCGAGCAGTACTTC
TRBJ1-3	TRBV5-1	medium-sized	NA	CASSFGVPLSGNTIYF	TGCGCCAGCAGCTTTGGGGTCCCTCTCTCTGGAAACACCATATATTTT
TRBJ2-1	TRBV2	many	TRBD2	CASKESGGAQYNEQFF	TGTGCCAGCAAGGAAAGCGGGGGGGCTCAATACAATGAGCAGTTCTTC
TRBJ2-6	TRBV25-1	many	NA	CASSRSGANVLTF	TGTGCCAGCAGCCGGTCTGGGGCCAACGTCCTGACTTTC
TRBJ1-1	TRBV9	NA	NA	CASSLGGMNTEAFF	TGTGCCAGCAGCTTAGGGGGGATGAACACTGAAGCTTTCTTT
TRBJ2-2	TRBV9	many	NA	CASSANTGRSTGELFF	TGTGCCAGCAGCGCAAATACGGGCCGTAGCACCGGGGAGCTGTTTTTT
TRBJ1-5	TRBV6-1	medium-sized	NA	CASRWGWDSNQPQHF	TGTGCCAGCAGGTGGGGTTGGGATAGCAATCAGCCCCAGCATTTT
TRBJ2-3	TRBV12-3/TRBV12-4	many	NA	CASSEVRGFTDTQYF	TGTGCCAGCAGTGAGGTTCGGGGATTCACAGATACGCAGTATTTT
TRBJ1-3	TRBV5-1	NA	NA	CASSSLGVGGDTIYF	TGCGCCAGCAGCTCCCTCGGTGTGGGGGGGGACACCATATATTTT
TRBJ2-7	TRBV20-1	NA	NA	CSARGPRYEQYF	TGCAGTGCTAGAGGCCCTCGGTACGAGCAGTACTTC
TRBJ1-5	TRBV27	NA	NA	CAGTGDSNQPQHF	TGTGCCGGAACAGGCGATAGCAATCAGCCCCAGCATTTT
TRBJ2-3	TRBV6-5	NA	NA	CASSYIWGRGTDTQYF	TGTGCCAGCAGTTATATCTGGGGCAGGGGCACAGATACGCAGTATTTT
TRBJ1-2	TRBV12-3/TRBV12-4	few	TRBD1	CASSPLLGQGAHGYTF	TGTGCCAGCAGCCCCTTATTGGGACAGGGGGCTCATGGCTACACCTTC
TRBJ1-1	TRBV5-1	NA	NA	CASSLGRKNTEAFF	TGCGCCAGCAGCTTGGGACGGAAGAACACTGAAGCTTTCTTT
TRBJ2-3	TRBV10-3	many	TRBD2	CATGLQRGGLADTQYF	TGTGCCACCGGACTTCAGCGGGGGGGCCTTGCAGATACGCAGTATTTT
TRBJ1-1	TRBV7-9	NA	TRBD1	CASSLLQGANTEAFF	TGTGCCAGCAGCTTACTCCAGGGGGCGAACACTGAAGCTTTCTTT
TRBJ2-7	TRBV11-1	many	NA	CASSLCLAGWCYEQYF	TGTGCCAGCAGCTTATGTCTGGCAGGGTGGTGCTACGAGCAGTACTTC
TRBJ2-7	TRBV6-5	NA	NA	CASGYRDMGDEQYF	TGTGCCAGCGGTTACCGGGACATGGGTGACGAGCAGTACTTC
TRBJ2-2	TRBV7-8	medium-sized	NA	CASSLGGVTGELFF	TGTGCCAGCAGCTTAGGCGGCGTAACCGGGGAGCTGTTTTTT
TRBJ2-1	TRBV6-4	few	NA	CASSDSAGGYNEQFF	TGTGCCAGCAGTGACTCAGCTGGGGGTTACAATGAGCAGTTCTTC
TRBJ2-3	TRBV7-3	medium-sized	NA	CASSLTSGETDTQYF	TGTGCCAGCAGCTTAACGAGTGGCGAAACAGATACGCAGTATTTT
TRBJ2-2	TRBV5-1	NA	TRBD2	CASSLDSGSGPGELFF	TGCGCCAGCAGCTTGGATAGCGGGAGTGGTCCCGGGGAGCTGTTTTTT
TRBJ2-1	TRBV30	NA	TRBD2	CAWKESGSLSYNEQFF	TGTGCCTGGAAAGAAAGCGGGAGTCTCTCCTACAATGAGCAGTTCTTC
TRBJ2-3	TRBV5-1	NA	TRBD1	CASSFGQATYTQYF	TGCGCCAGCAGCTTTGGACAGGCCACATATACGCAGTATTTT
TRBJ2-7	TRBV28	NA	TRBD1	CASSLPQTGQGSYEQYF	TGCGCCAGCAGTTTACCCCAAACGGGACAGGGATCCTACGAGCAGTACTTC
TRBJ2-3	TRBV4-1	many	TRBD2	CASSQVGATSGGPSTDTQYF	TGCGCCAGCAGCCAAGTGGGTGCGACTAGCGGGGGGCCGTCCACAGATACGCAGTATTTT
TRBJ2-1	TRBV3-1	NA	NA	CASSQAGVSYNEQFF	TGTGCCAGCAGCCAAGCTGGTGTCAGCTACAATGAGCAGTTCTTC
TRBJ2-5	TRBV10-3	NA	NA	CAISGGKGPETQYF	TGTGCCATCAGTGGCGGAAAAGGGCCGGAGACCCAGTACTTC
TRBJ2-7	TRBV20-1	medium-sized	NA	CSAEDRLRSYEQYF	TGCAGTGCTGAGGACCGCCTCAGGTCCTACGAGCAGTACTTC